The 27 T cell receptor beta chains presented below share a single source sample, sequenced in a study of radiation and T cells in renal cell carcinoma. Clones were sequenced by immunoSEQ multiplex PCR, and TCRdb holds only the in-frame ones, with some missing. This sample carries under 150,000 clones, 75% to 90% of them seen once, and the ten largest clones take 1.5% to 2%. The sample's time point: blood 2 weeks post-SBRT. Sample treatment: 15 Gy SBRT to primary tumor, nephrectomy 4 weeks later. The source material was blood, sampled from a patient whose treatment included radiotherapy and nephrectomy. Source of these receptors: a woman aged 60-75 years with renal cell carcinoma.

The rearrangement links TRBV7-2 to TRBJ2-5; 7 nucleotides match TRBD2. This CDR3 region has 15 residues. Trimming took 1 base from V and 5 from J; bases not matched to a gene: 7. CDR1 and CDR2 (germline): SGHTA, FQGNSA. CDR3 region: CASSLGAGEVETQYF. For the CDR3, the DNA is TGTGCCAGCAGCTTAGGGGCGGGAGAAGTCGAGACCCAGTACTTC.

Here the CDR3 DNA reads TGTGCCAGTAGTATGTCGCAGGGGGCCTACGAGCAGTACTTC. It is translated as CASSMSQGAYEQYF. The gene calls are TRBV19 and TRBJ2-7; TRBD1 aligns across 7 bases. This CDR3 contains 14 residues. With V trimmed by 3 bases and J by 2 bases, 4 bases remained unmatched. From germline, CDR1 is LNHDA and CDR2 SQIVND (reference sequence).

The chain employs TRBV4-3 and TRBJ1-4; maybe TRBD1 (5 bases). The V end was cut by 0 bases, the J end by 4 bases, with 12 bases between. Germline lookup yields CDR1 LGHNA and CDR2 YSLEER. The CDR3 sequence is 16 residues long. CDR3: CASSQDLRTLNEKLFF. The CDR3 DNA reads TGCGCCAGCAGCCAAGATCTACGGACACTTAATGAAAAACTGTTTTTT.

The chain carries TRBV15 and TRBJ1-2; 11 bases are a match to TRBD1. The CDR3 runs 16 residues. The germline V gene has CDR1 LNHNV and CDR2 YYDKDF (reference sequence). V shed 3 bases and J 1 base; nucleotides not matched to a gene: 4. The CDR3 DNA sequence: TGTGCCACCAGCAGCTGGGACAGGGGGGATAACTATGGCTACACCTTC. Residues: CATSSWDRGDNYGYTF.

J is TRBJ2-2 and V is TRBV28; D call uncertain. CDR3 length: 13 residues. Germline V lookup: CDR1 MDHEN, CDR2 SYDVKM. Trimming left V 3 bases short and J 4 bases short, with 6 bases between. DNA for the CDR3: TGTGCCAGCAGTTTTGGGTTCACCGGGGAGCTGTTTTTT. Translated, it gives CASSFGFTGELFF.

V gene TRBV5-8 combines with J gene TRBJ1-1; no clear D gene. Per the germline V gene, CDR1 is SGHTS and CDR2 is YDEGEE. Deletions cut 5 bases from V and 0 bases from J, with 8 bases between. The CDR3 is made up of 13 amino acids. The CDR3 nucleotides are TGTGCCAGCAGTGTAGCCATGAACACTGAAGCTTTCTTT. Its translation is CASSVAMNTEAFF.

This clone was detected a few times. The genes are TRBV14 and TRBJ2-1; possibly TRBD1 or TRBD2 for D (5 bases each). Trimming shortened V by 4 bases and J by 5 bases, and 9 bases separated the two germline ends. The germline gives CDR1 SGHDN, CDR2 FVKESK. CDR3 length equals 13 residues. The chain's CDR3 is CASSRGTHNEQFF. The CDR3 region has the DNA TGTGCCAGCAGCCGAGGGACCCACAATGAGCAGTTCTTC.

J is TRBJ1-5 and V is TRBV5-1, with D unresolved. V lost 4 bases, J lost 0 bases, and 11 bases lay in between. The CDR3 is 15 amino acids. Germline V gives CDR1 SGHRS, CDR2 YFSETQ. This CDR3 reads CASSLSSGSNQPQHF. The CDR3 DNA is TGCGCCAGCAGCCTGTCATCGGGTAGCAATCAGCCCCAGCATTTT.

This chain links TRBV7-8 with TRBJ2-2; no definite D call. This CDR3 is built from 12 residues. CDR1 and CDR2 from the germline V gene are SGHVS and FQNEAQ. With 2 bases removed from V and 9 bases from J, the gap between germline ends came to 7 bases. DNA of the CDR3: TGTGCCAGCAGCTTATCAGGCAGGGAGCTGTTTTTT. Protein sequence: CASSLSGRELFF. The whole variable domain, filled in from reference TRBV7-8 and TRBJ2-2, reads GAGVSQSPRYKVAKRGQDVALRCDPISGHVSLFWYQQALGQGPEFLTYFQNEAQLDKSGLPSDRFFAERPEGSVSTLKIQRTQQEDSAVYLCASSLSGRELFFGEGSRLTVL.

The CDR3 loop is CASSYDRRTAHNEKLFF. The CDR3 nucleotides are TGTGCCAGCAGTTACGACCGACGGACGGCCCATAATGAAAAACTGTTTTTT. The J gene is TRBJ1-4, the V gene TRBV27, with D unclear. The germline V gene has CDR1 MNHEY and CDR2 SMNVEV (reference sequence). The CDR3 covers 17 residues. V gave up 4 bases and J gave up 4 bases, with 19 bases separating them.

The CDR3 sequence: CASSVGAANYGYTF. The CDR3 DNA reads TGTGCCAGCAGTGTGGGGGCAGCTAACTATGGCTACACCTTC. The chain combines TRBV2 with TRBJ1-2, with D maybe TRBD1 (6 bases). In germline, CDR1 is SNHLY, CDR2 FYNNEI. The CDR3 covers 14 residues. The V and J ends lost 4 bases and 0 bases respectively, with 9 bases between them. The full variable domain, rest sourced from reference TRBV2 and TRBJ1-2, is EPEVTQTPSHQVTQMGQEVILRCVPISNHLYFYWYRQILGQKVEFLVSFYNNEISEKSEIFDDQFSVERPDGSNFTLKIRSTKLEDSAMYFCASSVGAANYGYTFGSGTRLTVV.

This sequence joins TRBV6-5 and TRBJ1-2, with D unclear. Germline V gives CDR1 MNHEY, CDR2 SVGAGI. This CDR3 has 12 amino acids. The ends were cut back, 8 bases at V and 4 bases at J, with 11 bases in the middle. CDR3 residues: CASARRPYGYTF. CDR3 nucleotides: TGTGCCAGCGCCCGAAGGCCCTATGGCTACACCTTC.

The rearrangement links TRBV18 to TRBJ1-2; a possible D gene is TRBD1 (5 bases). V shed 2 bases and J shed 7 bases, with 17 bases lying between them. The CDR3 spans 15 residues. Germline V gene lookup returns CDR1 KGHSH and CDR2 LQKENI. The CDR3 bases are TGTGCCAGCTCACCATCGGGGACCGGGCAGTCTGGCTACACCTTC. As protein: CASSPSGTGQSGYTF.

This chain links TRBV27 with TRBJ1-3; D unclear. V lost 5 bases, J lost 0 bases, and 8 bases lay in between. This CDR3 has 14 amino acids. Germline-derived CDR1 and CDR2 are MNHEY and SMNVEV (reference sequence). DNA for the CDR3: TGTGCCAGCAGTAGGAAGGGCTCTGGAAACACCATATATTTT. The encoded protein is CASSRKGSGNTIYF.

Only one count was recorded for this clone. The J gene is TRBJ2-7, the V gene TRBV14; possibly TRBD1 for D (6 bases). Germline V gene sequence: CDR1 SGHDN, CDR2 FVKESK. Trimming left V 4 bases short and J 5 bases short, with 15 bases between. The CDR3 is 14 residues long. CDR3 in DNA: TGTGCCAGCAGCCTCCGGGACATACTTGACGAGCAGTACTTC. This codes for CASSLRDILDEQYF.

This sequence joins TRBV11-3 and TRBJ1-1; D ambiguous. Trimming removed 5 bases from V and 0 bases from J, with 7 bases in between. This CDR3 region has 13 residues. Germline loops: CDR1 SGHNT, CDR2 YENEEA. DNA of the CDR3: TGTGCCAGCAGCCCCTCAATGAACACTGAAGCTTTCTTT. This codes for CASSPSMNTEAFF.

The chain uses TRBV28 and TRBJ2-1; 10 nucleotides align to TRBD2. With 7 bases clipped from V and 5 bases from J, the junction kept 8 bases outside the gene matches. CDR3 size: 15 residues. Per the germline V gene, CDR1 is MDHEN and CDR2 is SYDVKM. In DNA form, the CDR3 reads TGTGCCAGCACAGAGCGGGAGGGCCCACACAATGAGCAGTTCTTC. Amino acid sequence: CASTEREGPHNEQFF.

This clone occurred a few times. This chain links TRBV5-1 with TRBJ1-1; D ambiguous. Between the trimmed V and J ends, which lost 4 bases and 0 bases, there was a span of 13 bases. The CDR3 sequence is 15 residues long. Germline V gene data show CDR1 as SGHRS and CDR2 as YFSETQ. The CDR3, as DNA: TGCGCCAGCAGCATAGGGAAAGAGATGAACACTGAAGCTTTCTTT. This translates into CASSIGKEMNTEAFF.

This rearrangement joins TRBV2 to TRBJ2-3, with a tentative D call TRBD2 (5 bases). The CDR3 covers 14 residues. From germline, CDR1 is SNHLY and CDR2 FYNNEI. Trimming removed 8 bases from V and 0 bases from J, with 12 bases in between. CDR3 DNA sequence: TGTGCCAGCCTGTCTAGGACTAGCACAGATACGCAGTATTTT. Encoded protein: CASLSRTSTDTQYF.

This clone was counted between two and nine times. DNA for the CDR3: TGTGCCAGTAGCCGGACAGTCTCTGGAAACACCATATATTTT. Its protein is CASSRTVSGNTIYF. J is TRBJ1-3 and V is TRBV19; TRBD1 is a possible D gene (6 bases). Germline loops: CDR1 LNHDA, CDR2 SQIVND (reference sequence). Trimming removed 6 bases at V and 0 bases at J, with 9 bases between. The CDR3 is 14 amino acids.

The V gene is TRBV9, the J gene TRBJ2-1; possible D gene TRBD2, 6 bases. V was trimmed by 2 bases and J by 7 bases, leaving 13 bases between them. The CDR3 sequence is 14 residues long. Germline CDR1 and CDR2: SGDLS and YYNGEE. The CDR3 DNA sequence: TGTGCCAGCAGCGTCGGTCCGACTAGTAATGAGCAGTTCTTC. Translated, it gives CASSVGPTSNEQFF.

This chain links TRBV19 with TRBJ2-1, with a tentative D call TRBD2 (5 bases). CDR1 LNHDA and CDR2 SQIVND come from the germline V gene (reference sequence). The CDR3 consists of 13 residues. Trimming stripped 9 bases from V and 3 bases from J, with 12 bases between. The CDR3 nucleotides read TGTGCCAGCCACCCGGGGAACTACAATGAGCAGTTCTTC. This gives the protein CASHPGNYNEQFF.

The chain carries TRBV11-3 and TRBJ2-2; D is unresolved. Trimming stripped 1 base from V and 6 bases from J, with 3 bases between. The CDR3 loop spans 12 amino acids. The V gene's germline CDR1 is SGHNT and CDR2 YENEEA. The CDR3 coding sequence is TGTGCCAGCAGCTTAGTCCCCGGGGAGCTGTTTTTT. It translates to CASSLVPGELFF. The entire variable domain, with the rest obtained from reference TRBV11-3 and TRBJ2-2, is as follows: EAGVVQSPRYKIIEKKQPVAFWCNPISGHNTLYWYLQNLGQGPELLIRYENEEAVDDSQLPKDRFSAERLKGVDSTLKIQPAELGDSAVYLCASSLVPGELFFGEGSRLTVL.

The chain links TRBV6-1 to TRBJ1-2; D is unresolved. Trimming stripped 3 bases from V and 4 bases from J, with 12 bases between. Germline loops: CDR1 MNHNS, CDR2 SASEGT. The CDR3 is 14 residues long. The CDR3, as DNA: TGTGCCAGCAGTGAGATTGTCGTGACCTATGGCTACACCTTC. Translation: CASSEIVVTYGYTF.

V gene TRBV19 combines with J gene TRBJ1-2; no firm D call. This CDR3 has 15 residues. V shed 6 bases and J shed 2 bases, with 16 bases lying between them. Germline V gene data show CDR1 as LNHDA and CDR2 as SQIVND (reference sequence). The CDR3 DNA sequence: TGTGCCAGTAGCACCCTTTCTCAGGTGAACTATGGCTACACCTTC. Encoded protein: CASSTLSQVNYGYTF.

Only one count was recorded for this clone. The rearrangement uses TRBV7-9 and TRBJ2-3; TRBD1 or TRBD2 may be the D gene (6 bases each). The germline gives CDR1 SEHNR, CDR2 FQNEAQ (reference sequence). V lost 10 bases, J lost 3 bases, and 14 bases lay in between. This CDR3 spans 13 amino acids. This CDR3 reads CATRGGWTDTQYF. CDR3 in DNA: TGTGCCACACGAGGGGGGTGGACAGATACGCAGTATTTT.

The gene calls are TRBV19 and TRBJ2-7, with D maybe TRBD2 (5 bases). Between the trimmed V and J ends, which lost 3 bases and 4 bases, there was a span of 19 bases. The V gene's germline CDR1 is LNHDA and CDR2 SQIVND (reference sequence). The CDR3 sequence is 16 residues long. CDR3 DNA sequence: TGTGCCAGTAGTATTGAGGGCAGCTGGCTCCTATACGAGCAGTACTTC. Translation: CASSIEGSWLLYEQYF.